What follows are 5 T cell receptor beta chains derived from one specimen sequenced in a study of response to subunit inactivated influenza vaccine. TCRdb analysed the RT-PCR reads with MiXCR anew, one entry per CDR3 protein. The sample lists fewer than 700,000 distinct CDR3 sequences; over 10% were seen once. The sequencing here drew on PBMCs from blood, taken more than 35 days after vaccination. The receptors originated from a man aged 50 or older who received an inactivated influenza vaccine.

The CDR3 nucleotides are TGTGCCAGCAGCAGGGCCATCAAAAGCTCCTACGAGCAGTACTTC. Protein sequence: CASSRAIKSSYEQYF. The V call is TRBV3-1, the J call TRBJ2-7; D not certain. The CDR3 covers 15 residues. Trimming took 5 bases from V and 0 from J, leaving 14 bases between them. Germline CDR1 is LGHDT and CDR2 is YNNKEL (reference sequence).

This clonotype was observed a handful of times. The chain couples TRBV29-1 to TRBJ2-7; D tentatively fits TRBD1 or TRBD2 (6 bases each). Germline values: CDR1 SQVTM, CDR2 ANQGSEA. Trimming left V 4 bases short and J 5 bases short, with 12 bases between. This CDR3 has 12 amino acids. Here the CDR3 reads CSVVAAGDEQYF. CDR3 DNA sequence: TGCAGCGTTGTAGCGGCAGGGGACGAGCAGTACTTC.

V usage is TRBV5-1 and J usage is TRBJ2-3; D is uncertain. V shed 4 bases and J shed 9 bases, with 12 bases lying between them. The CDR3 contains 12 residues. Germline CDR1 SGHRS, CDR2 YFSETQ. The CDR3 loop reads CASSATLTTQYF. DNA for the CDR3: TGCGCCAGCAGCGCTACACTTACGACGCAGTATTTT.

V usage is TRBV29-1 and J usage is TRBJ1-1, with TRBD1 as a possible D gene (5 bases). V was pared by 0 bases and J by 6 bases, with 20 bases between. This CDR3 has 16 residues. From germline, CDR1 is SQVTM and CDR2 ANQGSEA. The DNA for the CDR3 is TGCAGCGTTGAAGACCAGGGACCAGGAGAGTTGGCTGAAGCTTTCTTT. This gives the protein CSVEDQGPGELAEAFF.

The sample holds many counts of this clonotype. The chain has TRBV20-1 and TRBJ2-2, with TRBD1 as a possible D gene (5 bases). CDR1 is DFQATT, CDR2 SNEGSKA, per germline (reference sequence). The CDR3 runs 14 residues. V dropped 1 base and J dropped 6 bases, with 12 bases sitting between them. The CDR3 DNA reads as TGCAGTGCTAGAGGGGGCGTTGTTGCCGGGGAGCTGTTTTTT. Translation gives CSARGGVVAGELFF.